This is a list of T cell receptor beta chains from one sample in a study of OX40 agonist ivuxolimab in advanced cancers. Profiling relied on immunoSEQ multiplex PCR, and the TCRdb table lists in-frame clones only, not all of them. The sample lists some 94,000 clones, 92% seen once, with less than 3.5% in the top ten. Specimen: CD4+ or CD8+ T cells sorted from blood, collected in a trial of the OX40 agonist ivuxolimab. These TCRs come from an adult with an advanced solid tumor such as melanoma, head and neck, liver or kidney cancer. The CDR3 runs from the conserved cysteine through the conserved F or W. The D gene is left open where the match is weak. Clone sizes are given selectively: once, few, many, or a class where the clone is expanded.

V gene	J gene	D gene	clone size	CDR3 DNA	CDR3 protein
TRBV2	TRBJ2-7	.	.	TGTGCCAGCAGTGATACCCAGGGGCGGTACGAGCAGTACTTC	CASSDTQGRYEQYF
TRBV14	TRBJ2-2	.	.	TGTGCCAGCAGCCAAGGCCCTACTATCACCGGGGAGCTGTTTTTT	CASSQGPTITGELFF
TRBV6-5	TRBJ1-2	.	.	TGTGCAACCCGTATGCTTAACTATGGCTACACCTTC	CATRMLNYGYTF
TRBV6-4	TRBJ2-1	.	once	TGTGCCAGCAGTGACGTGGCGGGGGCGTCCTACAATGAGCAGTTCTTC	CASSDVAGASYNEQFF
TRBV29-1	TRBJ1-1	.	.	TGCAGCGTTGAGGTTACCACTGAAGCTTTCTTT	CSVEVTTEAFF
TRBV7-2	TRBJ2-5	.	.	TGTGCCAGCAGCTTAGGGGGGGGCCCTCAAGAGACCCAGTACTTC	CASSLGGGPQETQYF
TRBV6-8	TRBJ2-3	TRBD1	.	TGTGCCAGCAGTCACCGGGACAGCGGCACAGATACGCAGTATTTT	CASSHRDSGTDTQYF
TRBV27	TRBJ2-1	.	.	TGTGCCAGCAGGTCCCCCTTTTCCTACAATGAGCAGTTCTTC	CASRSPFSYNEQFF
TRBV9	TRBJ2-1	.	once	TGTGCCAGCAGCGTAGATCTCTACAATGAGCAGTTCTTC	CASSVDLYNEQFF
TRBV5-1	TRBJ2-7	.	.	TGCGCCAGCAGCTTGGGAGGGAACAACGAGCAGTACTTC	CASSLGGNNEQYF
TRBV7-8	TRBJ2-3	.	.	TGTGCCAGCAGCTCCGCAGGGGGGGGCACAGATACGCAGTATTTT	CASSSAGGGTDTQYF
TRBV9	TRBJ1-2	.	.	TGTGCCAGCAGCGTGGGGGATTTC	CASSVGDF
TRBV19	TRBJ2-3	.	.	TGTGCCAGTAGTGCACCAGCTAGCACAGATACGCAGTATTTT	CASSAPASTDTQYF
TRBV27	TRBJ2-5	TRBD2	.	TGTGCCAGCAGTCCGGGGACTAGCGGGGTACAAGAGACCCAGTACTTC	CASSPGTSGVQETQYF
TRBV30	TRBJ1-1	.	.	TGTGCCTGGGGACCTTGGGGGGAGGACACTGAAGCTTTCTTT	CAWGPWGEDTEAFF
TRBV7-8	TRBJ1-1	TRBD1	.	TGTGCCAGCAGCCCGGGCGGGGACAGGCGCACTGAAGCTTTCTTT	CASSPGGDRRTEAFF
TRBV19	TRBJ1-1	.	few	TGTGCCAGTAGTAAGACACCGAACACTGAAGCTTTCTTT	CASSKTPNTEAFF
TRBV19	TRBJ2-1	TRBD2	.	TGTGCCAGTACTTCTAGCGGGGGCTCCTACAATGAGCAGTTCTTC	CASTSSGGSYNEQFF
TRBV6-5	TRBJ2-3	.	.	TGTGCCAGCTGCGAAGGGTATACGCAGTATTTT	CASCEGYTQYF
TRBV4-3	TRBJ1-2	TRBD1	.	TGCGCCAGCAGCCAAGTTGTTGGGAATACAGGGGCCTATGGCTACACCTTC	CASSQVVGNTGAYGYTF
TRBV30	TRBJ2-4	.	.	TGTGCCTGGAGTCCCGGGGTGCTCAAAAACATTCAGTACTTC	CAWSPGVLKNIQYF
TRBV6-1	TRBJ1-6	.	.	TGTGCCATTACCCCGGGACAAAGAGATTCACCCCTCCACTTT	CAITPGQRDSPLHF
TRBV15	TRBJ2-3	TRBD2	.	TGTGCCACCAGCAGACAAGGTGCGGGGGGCACAGATACGCAGTATTTT	CATSRQGAGGTDTQYF
TRBV27	TRBJ2-1	TRBD2	.	TGTGCCAGCGTAGCGGGGGGAGGCGAGCAGTTCTTC	CASVAGGGEQFF
TRBV29-1	TRBJ2-2	.	.	TGCAGCGTTGACACCGGGGAGCTGTTTTTT	CSVDTGELFF